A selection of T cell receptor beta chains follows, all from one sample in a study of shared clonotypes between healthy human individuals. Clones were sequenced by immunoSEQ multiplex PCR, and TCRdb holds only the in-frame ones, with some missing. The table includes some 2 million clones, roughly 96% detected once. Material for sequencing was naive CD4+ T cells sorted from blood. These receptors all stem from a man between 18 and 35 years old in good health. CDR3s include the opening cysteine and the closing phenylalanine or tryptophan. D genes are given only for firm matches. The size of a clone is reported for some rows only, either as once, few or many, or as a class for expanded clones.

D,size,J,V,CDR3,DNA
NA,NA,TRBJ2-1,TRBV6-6,CASSPGDYNEQFF,TGTGCCAGCAGCCCCGGGGACTACAATGAGCAGTTCTTC
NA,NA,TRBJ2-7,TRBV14,CASSQNQGGTYEQYF,TGTGCCAGCAGCCAGAACCAGGGGGGGACCTACGAGCAGTACTTC
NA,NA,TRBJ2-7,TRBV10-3,CAISGQDLLYEQYF,TGTGCCATCAGTGGACAGGACCTCCTTTACGAGCAGTACTTC
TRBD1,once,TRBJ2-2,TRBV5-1,CASSLADRETGELFF,TGCGCCAGCAGCTTGGCCGACAGGGAGACCGGGGAGCTGTTTTTT
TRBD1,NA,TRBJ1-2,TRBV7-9,CASSLTGGLGYTF,TGTGCCAGCAGCCTAACAGGGGGTCTAGGCTACACCTTC
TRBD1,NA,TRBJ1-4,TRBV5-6,CASSLAGTGDNEKLFF,TGTGCCAGCAGCTTGGCCGGGACAGGGGATAATGAAAAACTGTTTTTT
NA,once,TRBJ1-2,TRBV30,CAWSGWGYGYTF,TGTGCCTGGAGTGGTTGGGGCTATGGCTACACCTTC
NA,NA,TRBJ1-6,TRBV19,CASSIGRQVNSPLHF,TGTGCCAGTAGTATTGGGCGACAGGTTAATTCACCCCTCCACTTT
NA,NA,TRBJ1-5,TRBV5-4,CASSVDGGPQHF,TGTGCCAGCAGTGTGGACGGCGGGCCCCAGCATTTT
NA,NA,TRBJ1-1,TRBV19,CASSMGADNWAFF,TGTGCCAGTAGTATGGGGGCCGACAATTGGGCTTTCTTT
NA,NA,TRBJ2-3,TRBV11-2,CASSRQVTDTQYF,TGTGCCAGCAGCCGACAGGTGACAGATACGCAGTATTTT
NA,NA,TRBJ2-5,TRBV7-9,CASSLGGRTQYF,TGTGCCAGCAGCTTAGGGGGCCGGACCCAGTACTTC
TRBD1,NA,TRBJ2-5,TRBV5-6,CASSFKGGQTQYF,TGTGCCAGCAGCTTCAAAGGGGGCCAGACCCAGTACTTC
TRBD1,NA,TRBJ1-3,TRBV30,CAWDRDSGNTIYF,TGTGCCTGGGATCGGGACAGCGGAAACACCATATATTTT
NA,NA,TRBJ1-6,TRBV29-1,CSAQGNSPLHF,TGCAGCGCACAGGGCAATTCACCCCTCCACTTT
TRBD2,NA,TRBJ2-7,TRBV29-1,CSVDGTSGIREQYF,TGCAGCGTCGATGGGACTAGCGGGATCCGGGAGCAGTACTTC
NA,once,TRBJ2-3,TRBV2,CASSREGSFTDTQYF,TGTGCCAGCAGTCGTGAGGGTTCCTTCACAGATACGCAGTATTTT
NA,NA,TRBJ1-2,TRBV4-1,CASSQVDGFYGYTF,TGCGCCAGCAGCCAAGTGGACGGTTTCTATGGCTACACCTTC
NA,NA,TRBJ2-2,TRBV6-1,CASSETWGPKELFF,TGTGCCAGCAGTGAAACGTGGGGGCCGAAAGAGCTGTTTTTT
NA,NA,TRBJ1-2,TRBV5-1,CASSSGTVDGYTF,TGCGCCAGCAGCTCCGGGACTGTCGATGGCTACACCTTC
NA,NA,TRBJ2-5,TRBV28,CASSPPRLETQYF,TGTGCCAGCAGTCCTCCACGTCTGGAGACCCAGTACTTC
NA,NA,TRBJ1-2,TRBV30,CAWSVLGGYTF,TGTGCCTGGAGTGTACTGGGTGGCTACACCTTC
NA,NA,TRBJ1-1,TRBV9,CASSPVGSSDTEAFF,TGTGCCAGCAGCCCCGTTGGGAGTAGCGACACTGAAGCTTTCTTT
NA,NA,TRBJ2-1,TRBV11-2,CASSSGGNEQFF,TGTGCCAGCAGCTCCGGGGGCAATGAGCAGTTCTTC
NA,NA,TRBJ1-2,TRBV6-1,CASSEAHAHGGGYTF,TGTGCCAGCAGTGAAGCGCATGCCCACGGCGGTGGCTACACCTTC
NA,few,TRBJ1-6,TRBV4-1,CASSQEQGYVSPLHF,TGCGCCAGCAGCCAAGAGCAGGGTTACGTTTCACCCCTCCACTTT
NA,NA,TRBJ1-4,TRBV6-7,CASSYLGRANEKLFF,TGTGCCAGCAGTTACCTGGGACGGGCTAATGAAAAACTGTTTTTT
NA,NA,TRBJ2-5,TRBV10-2,CASREPASVSTQYF,TGCGCCAGCAGGGAACCGGCCTCAGTGTCGACCCAGTACTTC
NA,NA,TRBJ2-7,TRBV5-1,CASSLRQNYEQYF,TGCGCCAGCAGCTTGAGACAGAACTACGAGCAGTACTTC
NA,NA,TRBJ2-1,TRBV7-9,CASSRPGRIPYNEQFF,TGTGCCAGCAGCAGGCCGGGACGAATCCCTTACAATGAGCAGTTCTTC
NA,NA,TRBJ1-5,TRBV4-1,CASSQGPRQAGEPQHF,TGCGCCAGCAGCCAAGGCCCCCGACAGGCTGGGGAGCCCCAGCATTTT
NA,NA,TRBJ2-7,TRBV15,CATSRETGLYREQYF,TGTGCCACCAGCAGAGAAACAGGGTTGTATCGGGAGCAGTACTTC
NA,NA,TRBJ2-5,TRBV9,CASSTNSAETQYF,TGTGCCAGCAGCACAAATAGTGCGGAGACCCAGTACTTC
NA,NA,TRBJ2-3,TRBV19,CASSSPPGSTDTQYF,TGTGCCAGTAGTAGCCCCCCCGGGAGCACAGATACGCAGTATTTT
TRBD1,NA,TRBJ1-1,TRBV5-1,CASRKQGGTEAFF,TGCGCCAGCAGGAAACAGGGGGGAACTGAAGCTTTCTTT
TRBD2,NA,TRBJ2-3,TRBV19,CASSIVSGSADTQYF,TGTGCCAGTAGTATAGTTAGCGGGAGCGCAGATACGCAGTATTTT
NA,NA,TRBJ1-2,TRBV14,CASSQSPGGNGYTF,TGTGCCAGCAGCCAATCCCCGGGGGGGAATGGCTACACCTTC
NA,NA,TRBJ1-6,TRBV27,CASTTRYNSPLHF,TGTGCCAGCACCACCCGGTATAATTCACCCCTCCACTTT
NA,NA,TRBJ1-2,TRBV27,CASSLEAGTYGYTF,TGTGCCAGCTCTCTCGAGGCAGGGACCTATGGCTACACCTTC
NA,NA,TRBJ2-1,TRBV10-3,CAISELGGPWNEQFF,TGTGCCATCAGTGAGCTCGGGGGGCCATGGAATGAGCAGTTCTTC
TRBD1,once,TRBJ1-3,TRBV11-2,CASSARGSGGATGNTIYF,TGTGCCAGCAGCGCCCGCGGGTCAGGGGGCGCAACTGGAAACACCATATATTTT
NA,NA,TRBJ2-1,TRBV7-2,CASSLVGGNEQFF,TGTGCCAGCAGCTTGGTAGGGGGCAATGAGCAGTTCTTC
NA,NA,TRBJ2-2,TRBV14,CASSQDSMSGTGELFF,TGTGCCAGCAGCCAAGATAGTATGAGTGGCACCGGGGAGCTGTTTTTT
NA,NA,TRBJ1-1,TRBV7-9,CASSLGDGGTEAFF,TGTGCCAGCAGCTTAGGGGATGGTGGCACTGAAGCTTTCTTT
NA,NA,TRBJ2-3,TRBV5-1,CASSLDTGTDTQYF,TGCGCCAGCAGCTTGGATACAGGCACAGATACGCAGTATTTT
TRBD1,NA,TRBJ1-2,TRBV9,CASSGTGGSYTF,TGTGCCAGCAGCGGGACAGGGGGAAGCTACACCTTC
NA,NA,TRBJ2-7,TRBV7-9,CASSLATDTYEQYF,TGTGCCAGCAGCTTAGCGACCGATACCTACGAGCAGTACTTC
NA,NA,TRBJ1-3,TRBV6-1,CASKGGVGNTIYF,TGTGCCAGCAAGGGGGGAGTTGGAAACACCATATATTTT
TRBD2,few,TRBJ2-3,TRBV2,CASSGTSGGYDTQYF,TGTGCCAGCAGTGGGACTAGCGGGGGGTACGATACGCAGTATTTT
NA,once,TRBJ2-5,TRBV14,CASSIRLQETQYF,TGTGCCAGCAGCATTCGACTGCAAGAGACCCAGTACTTC
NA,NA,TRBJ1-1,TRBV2,CASTHQNGVHEAFF,TGTGCCAGCACCCACCAGAACGGGGTCCATGAAGCTTTCTTT
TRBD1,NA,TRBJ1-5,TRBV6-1,CASSEGTGWPQPQHF,TGTGCCAGCAGTGAAGGGACAGGGTGGCCTCAGCCCCAGCATTTT
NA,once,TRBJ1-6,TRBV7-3,CASSLLTNSPLHF,TGTGCCAGCAGCCTTCTGACCAATTCACCCCTCCACTTT
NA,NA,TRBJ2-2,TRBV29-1,CSVRDLGVLGELFF,TGCAGCGTGAGGGACCTGGGAGTATTGGGGGAGCTGTTTTTT